The 3 T cell receptor beta chains listed next were all sequenced from one sample in a study of immune evolution from preneoplasia to lung adenocarcinoma (dated by TCRdb to about 2021). The protocol used for the library was the immunoSEQ multiplex PCR assay. TCRdb holds this immuneACCESS table with in-frame rearrangements only. Some clones are missing; in checked studies, unresolved V genes explain under half, and the rest has no known cause. The sample has 8,800 or so clones on record, 65% to 85% of them singletons. Around 7.2% of the sample belongs to the ten largest clones. Sequenced input: FFPE adjacent normal lung tissue. These receptors were collected from a person aged 65 to 79 with lung adenocarcinoma.

This clone was found a few times. The rearrangement joins TRBV7-8 to TRBJ2-2; TRBD1 is a possible D gene (6 bases). The germline V and J ends were trimmed by 5 bases and 5 bases, with 9 bases remaining between them. The CDR3 is 13 amino acids. Germline CDR1 SGHVS, CDR2 FQNEAQ. CDR3 residues: CASSGQSTGELFF. The CDR3 DNA follows: TGTGCCAGCAGCGGACAGTCAACCGGGGAGCTGTTTTTT.

V and J are TRBV20-1 and TRBJ2-2, with D tentatively TRBD1 or TRBD2 (6 bases each). The germline V and J ends were trimmed by 5 bases and 7 bases, with 8 bases remaining between them. Germline V gene sequence: CDR1 DFQATT, CDR2 SNEGSKA (reference sequence). The length of the CDR3 is 11 residues. Here the CDR3 reads CSAGGRGELFF. The DNA for the CDR3 is TGCAGTGCTGGGGGGCGCGGGGAGCTGTTTTTT.

Only a few counts were recorded for this clone. This sample includes further DNA sequences coding for the same CDR3. The CDR3 loop is CASSLEGVDGYTF. Written as DNA, the CDR3 is TGTGCCAGCAGCTTGGAAGGGGTAGATGGCTACACCTTC. This sequence joins TRBV5-4 and TRBJ1-2; D perhaps matches TRBD1 (5 bases). V was trimmed by 0 bases and J by 6 bases, leaving 9 bases between them. The germline CDR1 and CDR2 sequences are SGHNT and YYREEE (reference sequence). The CDR3 has 13 amino acids.